These 18 T cell receptor beta chains were all obtained from the same sample, sequenced in a study of PD-1 blockade in classical Hodgkin lymphoma. Every patient had relapsed following autologous stem cell transplantation, and cohorts differed in brentuximab vedotin exposure. This table comes from immunoSEQ multiplex PCR, and its TCRdb copy is limited to in-frame clones, with some not included. The sample has about 110,000 clones, about 89% seen once. The specimen comprised peripheral blood mononuclear cells (PBMCs), sampled before the second cycle of nivolumab. The receptors were sampled from a human donor with classical Hodgkin lymphoma.

This chain uses TRBV6-5 with TRBJ1-5, with D perhaps TRBD1 (6 bases). The CDR3 is 15 amino acids. From germline, CDR1 is MNHEY and CDR2 SVGAGI. Between the trimmed V and J ends, which lost 7 bases and 3 bases, there was a span of 16 bases. CDR3 sequence: CASTEGPGHNQPQHF. The CDR3 DNA sequence: TGTGCCAGCACAGAGGGACCGGGACACAATCAGCCCCAGCATTTT.

Points on this clone: Germline and junction disagree at one end, which may indicate a read error. Here the CDR3 DNA reads TGTGCCAGCAACTTGCTGGGATCCTATGGCTACACCTTC. It is translated as CASNLLGSYGYTF. The J gene is TRBJ1-2, the V gene TRBV5-6; D unresolved. Germline assignment: CDR1 SGHDT and CDR2 YYEEEE. The CDR3 totals 13 residues.

This chain uses TRBV18 with TRBJ2-6; D remains ambiguous. V was cut by 6 bases and J by 2 bases, with 14 bases left in between. This CDR3 region has 16 residues. The germline CDR1 and CDR2 sequences are KGHSH and LQKENI. The CDR3, as DNA: TGTGCCAGCTCCGCTTCTCGGGCCCCTGGGGCCAACGTCCTGACTTTC. It translates to CASSASRAPGANVLTF.

V is TRBV5-5 and J is TRBJ1-1; D gene ambiguous. This CDR3 is 14 amino acids long. The germline V and J ends were trimmed by 2 bases and 2 bases, with 10 bases remaining between them. The germline V gene has CDR1 SGHKS and CDR2 YYEKEE (reference sequence). CDR3: CASSLPTTNTEAFF. Here the CDR3 DNA reads TGTGCCAGCAGCTTACCGACAACCAACACTGAAGCTTTCTTT. The variable domain in full, with the rest retrieved from reference TRBV5-5 and TRBJ1-1, is DAGVTQSPTHLIKTRGQQVTLRCSPISGHKSVSWYQQVLGQGPQFIFQYYEKEERGRGNFPDRFSARQFPNYSSELNVNALLLGDSALYLCASSLPTTNTEAFFGQGTRLTVV.

Note on this clone: Other DNA sequences in the same sample also yield this CDR3. The V gene is TRBV7-2, the J gene TRBJ1-2, with D uncertain. In germline, CDR1 is SGHTA, CDR2 FQGNSA. The V and J ends lost 0 bases and 3 bases respectively, with 5 bases between them. CDR3 length: 13 amino acids. The DNA for the CDR3 is TGTGCCAGCAGCTTAGCAGGCGACTATGGCTACACCTTC. It specifies CASSLAGDYGYTF.

This chain links TRBV13 with TRBJ2-5; D remains ambiguous. The CDR3 covers 16 residues. V lost 4 bases to trimming and J lost 7 bases, with 22 bases between them. CDR1 is PRHDT and CDR2 is FYEKMQ in the germline V gene (reference sequence). CDR3 in amino acids: CASSSTSDGRGRTQYF. DNA for the CDR3: TGTGCCAGCAGCTCCACGTCTGACGGTAGAGGTCGGACCCAGTACTTC.

This clone rates as medium-sized. The chain links TRBV29-1 to TRBJ2-7, with 7 nucleotides matching TRBD1. CDR3 length: 13 residues. J gave up 2 bases and V 4 bases, and 5 bases lay outside the gene matches. Per the germline V gene, CDR1 is SQVTM and CDR2 is ANQGSEA. DNA for the CDR3: TGCAGCGTTGTCCGGGACAGTACCTACGAGCAGTACTTC. It encodes CSVVRDSTYEQYF.

The chain has TRBV7-2 and TRBJ1-4; perhaps TRBD1 as D (6 bases). Trimming removed 5 bases at V and 2 bases at J, with 12 bases between. This CDR3 has 15 amino acids. Germline V gene data show CDR1 as SGHTA and CDR2 as FQGNSA. CDR3 coding DNA: TGTGCCAGCAGCCCGGACAGTAGGACTAATGAAAAACTGTTTTTT. This gives the protein CASSPDSRTNEKLFF.

This rearrangement joins TRBV5-6 to TRBJ2-3, with a weak D call TRBD1 (6 bases). The germline gives CDR1 SGHDT, CDR2 YYEEEE. This CDR3 has 15 amino acids. The V end was cut by 4 bases, the J end by 2 bases, with 14 bases between. The CDR3 nucleotides read TGTGCCAGCAGCCTAGGAGGACAGTTCACAGATACGCAGTATTTT. It specifies CASSLGGQFTDTQYF.

The chain joins TRBV5-4 to TRBJ2-1; D unclear. Germline CDR1 is SGHNT and CDR2 is YYREEE (reference sequence). The length of the CDR3 is 14 residues. With 4 bases removed from V and 0 bases from J, the gap between germline ends came to 8 bases. Here the CDR3 DNA reads TGTGCCAGCAGCGTACCGAGCTCCTACAATGAGCAGTTCTTC. It encodes CASSVPSSYNEQFF.

This chain joins TRBV19 and TRBJ2-2, with D hard to call. The CDR3 extends over 17 amino acids. Germline V gene lookup returns CDR1 LNHDA and CDR2 SQIVND (reference sequence). The V end was cut by 5 bases, the J end by 4 bases, with 20 bases between. The CDR3 DNA follows: TGTGCCAGTAGTTTTGTCCCGGACGGAAAAGGCACCGGGGAGCTGTTTTTT. Translating it yields CASSFVPDGKGTGELFF.

This clone was seen only once. The chain links TRBV9 to TRBJ1-3; a possible D gene is TRBD1 (5 bases). Deletions cut 5 bases from V and 0 bases from J, with 9 bases between. CDR1 is SGDLS and CDR2 is YYNGEE in the germline V gene. The CDR3 totals 14 residues. The CDR3 DNA is TGTGCCAGCAGAGGGGCCGACTCTGGAAACACCATATATTTT. Translated, it gives CASRGADSGNTIYF.

The chain uses TRBV9 and TRBJ2-1; TRBD2 agrees at 12 bases. The V and J ends lost 4 bases and 6 bases, in that order; junction bases with no gene match: 5. CDR1 and CDR2 (germline): SGDLS, YYNGEE. This CDR3 spans 15 amino acids. The CDR3 DNA is TGTGCCAGCAGCCCTGGACTAGCGGGACCCAATGAGCAGTTCTTC. Its protein is CASSPGLAGPNEQFF.

This clone has a handful of counts. J is TRBJ2-1 and V is TRBV18, with TRBD2 identical over 7 bases. The germline V gene encodes CDR1 KGHSH and CDR2 LQKENI. This CDR3 is built from 16 residues. V trimming: 0 bases; J trimming: 3 bases; junction bases outside the gene matches: 5. The CDR3, as DNA: TGTGCCAGCTCACCACCGGTGCGCGGGGGCTACAATGAGCAGTTCTTC. Translating it yields CASSPPVRGGYNEQFF.

This rearrangement joins TRBV5-6 to TRBJ2-7, with 9 positions matching TRBD1. The CDR3 runs to 15 residues. Germline values: CDR1 SGHDT, CDR2 YYEEEE. The trim removed 3 bases at V and 5 bases at J, leaving 9 bases unmatched. Here the CDR3 reads CASSWAGTGINEQYF. CDR3 nucleotide sequence: TGTGCCAGCAGCTGGGCCGGGACAGGGATCAACGAGCAGTACTTC.

The genes are TRBV30 and TRBJ1-1; D gene ambiguous. CDR1 and CDR2 from the germline V gene are GTSNPN and SVGIG (reference sequence). V was cut by 5 bases and J by 4 bases, with 14 bases left in between. The CDR3 extends over 13 amino acids. CDR3 nucleotides: TGTGCCTGGCTCAAAGCCGGCCTCACTGAAGCTTTCTTT. Encoded protein: CAWLKAGLTEAFF.

The chain is built from TRBV7-9 and TRBJ2-7; D is unresolved. Germline lookup yields CDR1 SEHNR and CDR2 FQNEAQ (reference sequence). Deletions cut 1 base from V and 2 bases from J, with 6 bases between. The CDR3 is 13 amino acids. CDR3 sequence reads: CASSLGVPYEQYF. The CDR3 nucleotides read TGTGCCAGCAGCTTAGGAGTCCCCTACGAGCAGTACTTC.

This chain uses TRBV28 with TRBJ2-2, with unresolved D. The V and J ends lost 4 bases and 1 base respectively, with 10 bases between them. The CDR3 covers 15 residues. Germline lookup yields CDR1 MDHEN and CDR2 SYDVKM. The CDR3 here is CASSSQEMNTGELFF. The CDR3 DNA follows: TGTGCCAGCAGTTCCCAGGAAATGAACACCGGGGAGCTGTTTTTT.